This T cell receptor beta chain is from a study of tumor-infiltrating lymphocytes in localized non-small cell lung cancer. Study details: From each patient, both tumor and uninvolved lung, non-adjacent to tumor, were sampled.

Data came from immunoSEQ multiplex PCR; TCRdb stores just in-frame clones and leaves some out. The repertoire includes 10,000 to 15,000 clones, approximately 66% of them detected once, and around 7.1% sits in the top ten. Regarding the study as a whole: Tumors had more T cell infiltration than uninvolved lung, per TCRbeta sequencing and CD3 counts.

The CDR3 totals 14 residues. Germline loops: CDR1 SGHDN, CDR2 FVKESK. V lost 4 bases and J 8 bases, leaving 15 bases between the germline ends. Concerning this clone itself: Its specificity is unknown.

The source is a human donor with non-small cell lung cancer. Sequenced: lung tumor tissue. The V and J genes are TRBV14 and TRBJ2-4; tentative D call: TRBD2 (7 bases). CDR3 bases: TGTGCCAGCAGCCCGCGGGGGCCCCAAGACATTCAGTACTTC. This translates into CASSPRGPQDIQYF. Full variable domain (remainder filled in from reference TRBV14 and TRBJ2-4): EAGVTQFPSHSVIEKGQTVTLRCDPISGHDNLYWYRRVMGKEIKFLLHFVKESKQDESGMPNNRFLAERTGGTYSTLKVQPAELEDSGVYFCASSPRGPQDIQYFGAGTRLSVL.